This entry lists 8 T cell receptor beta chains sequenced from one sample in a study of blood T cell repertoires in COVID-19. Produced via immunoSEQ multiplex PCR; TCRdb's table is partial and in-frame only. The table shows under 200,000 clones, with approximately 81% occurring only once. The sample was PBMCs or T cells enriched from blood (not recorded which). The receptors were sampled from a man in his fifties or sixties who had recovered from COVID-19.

The CDR3: CASSVGRADGELFF. CDR3 DNA: TGCGCCAGCAGCGTGGGCAGGGCGGACGGGGAGCTGTTTTTT. The genes are TRBV5-1 and TRBJ2-2; D perhaps matches TRBD1 (5 bases). V dropped 4 bases and J dropped 7 bases, with 14 bases sitting between them. The CDR3 is made up of 14 amino acids. Germline values: CDR1 SGHRS, CDR2 YFSETQ.

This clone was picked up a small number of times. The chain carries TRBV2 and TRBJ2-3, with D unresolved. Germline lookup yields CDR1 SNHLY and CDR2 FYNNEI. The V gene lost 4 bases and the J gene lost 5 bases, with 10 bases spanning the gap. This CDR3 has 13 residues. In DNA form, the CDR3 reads TGTGCCAGCAGTGGGGTAGCAAGAGATACGCAGTATTTT. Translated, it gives CASSGVARDTQYF.

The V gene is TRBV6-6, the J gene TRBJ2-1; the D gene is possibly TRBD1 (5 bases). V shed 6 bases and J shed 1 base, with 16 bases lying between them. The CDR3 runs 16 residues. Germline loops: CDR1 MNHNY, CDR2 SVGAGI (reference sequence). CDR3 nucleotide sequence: TGTGCCAGCAGATCTGGGGCGTCCGGGTCCTACAATGAGCAGTTCTTC. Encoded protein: CASRSGASGSYNEQFF.

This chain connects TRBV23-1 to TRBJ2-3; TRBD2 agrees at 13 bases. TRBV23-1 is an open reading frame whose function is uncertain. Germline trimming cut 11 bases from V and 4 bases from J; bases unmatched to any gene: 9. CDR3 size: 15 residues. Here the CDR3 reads CAGLGTSGTADTQYF. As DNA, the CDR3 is TGCGCCGGCCTGGGGACTAGCGGGACGGCAGATACGCAGTATTTT.

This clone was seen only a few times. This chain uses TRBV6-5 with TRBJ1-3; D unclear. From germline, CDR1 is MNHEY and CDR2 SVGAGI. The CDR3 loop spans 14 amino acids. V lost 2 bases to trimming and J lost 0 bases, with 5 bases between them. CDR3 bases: TGTGCCAGCAGTTACCTGAGCTCTGGAAACACCATATATTTT. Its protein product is CASSYLSSGNTIYF.

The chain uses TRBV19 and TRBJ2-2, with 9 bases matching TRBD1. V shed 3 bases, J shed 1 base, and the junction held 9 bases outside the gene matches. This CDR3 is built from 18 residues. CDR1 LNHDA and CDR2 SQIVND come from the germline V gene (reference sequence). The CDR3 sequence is CASSMPGRGQGNTGELFF. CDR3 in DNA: TGTGCCAGTAGTATGCCCGGCCGGGGACAGGGGAACACCGGGGAGCTGTTTTTT.

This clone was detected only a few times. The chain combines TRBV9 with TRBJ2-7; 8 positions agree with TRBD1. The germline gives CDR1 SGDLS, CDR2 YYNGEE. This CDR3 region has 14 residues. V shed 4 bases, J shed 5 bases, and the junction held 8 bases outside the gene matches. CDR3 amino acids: CASSPRTGMHEQYF. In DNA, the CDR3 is TGTGCCAGCAGCCCCCGGACAGGGATGCACGAGCAGTACTTC.

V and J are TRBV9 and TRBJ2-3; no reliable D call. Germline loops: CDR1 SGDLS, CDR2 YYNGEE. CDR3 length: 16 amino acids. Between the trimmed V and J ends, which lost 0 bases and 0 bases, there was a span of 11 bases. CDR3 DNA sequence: TGTGCCAGCAGCGTAGGGAGCAGTCTAAGCACAGATACGCAGTATTTT. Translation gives CASSVGSSLSTDTQYF.